This T cell receptor (beta chain) appears in the sequencing data of a study of Ad26.COV2.S vaccination and SARS-CoV-2 variants. As to this clone: Its antigen is not identified.

TCRdb keeps only in-frame clones here, not all; method: immunoSEQ multiplex PCR. The sample lists about 420,000 clones; 85% to 90% were seen once. Treatment in this sample: some 19 received Ad26.COV2.S at low or high dose, single or two shots; roughly 5 received placebo; per-sample allocation not given. At day 63 after the first vaccine or placebo injection, samples were drawn. Cohort 1b enrolled adults aged 18-55 years in Boston. The CDR3 consists of 16 residues. V was cut by 4 bases and J by 1 base, with 15 bases left in between. In germline, CDR1 is LGHNA, CDR2 YSLEER. General study findings and limits: Total T cell responses may have been underestimated by the TCR breadth and depth analyses. Reports say spike-specific CD8+ and CD4+ T cell responses covered substantial breadth after vaccination. Similar non-spike TCR breadth was observed in recipients of vaccine and of placebo.

This TCR was sampled from a person between 18 and 60 years old who received the Ad26.COV2.S COVID-19 vaccine or a placebo. The chain couples TRBV4-3 to TRBJ2-3; TRBD2 is a possible D gene (5 bases). This specimen consisted of peripheral blood, obtained in a trial of Ad26.COV2.S vaccine versus placebo. The DNA of the CDR3 is TGCGCCAGCAGCCCGCAAGTGGGAGCGGGCACAGATACGCAGTATTTT. Translation gives CASSPQVGAGTDTQYF.